This T cell receptor (beta chain) is drawn from a study of cytotoxic CD8 clonotypes in ibrutinib-treated CLL. As for the study in general: Researchers reported ten to eleven relapsed/refractory and 15 treatment-naive patients, fewer than 18 of them IGHV unmutated. General study points: Clonality went up at the time of ibrutinib response, stayed stable in sustained remission, and later dropped back toward its baseline level at progression. Sampling time points were not equivalent between sustained-remission and progressing patients.

A note on this clone: Its matching antigen is unknown.

This CDR3 contains 14 residues. The trim removed 4 bases at V and 7 bases at J, leaving 5 bases unmatched. The protocol was immunoSEQ multiplex PCR, while the TCRdb copy is restricted to in-frame clones and leaves out a portion. The sample shows 300,000 or so clones, 67% of them seen only once. The sequence derives from a human donor with chronic lymphocytic leukemia. This chain uses TRBV23-1 with TRBJ2-1, with 9 bases aligning to TRBD2. TRBV23-1 is sorted into the ORF group, with uncertain function. This material consisted of PBMCs, taken after 36 months of ibrutinib treatment. The CDR3 coding sequence is TGCGCCAGCAGTCCCGGTAGCGGGAGTAATGAGCAGTTCTTC. This codes for CASSPGSGSNEQFF.